This TCR beta chain is from a study of chronic HIV infection and antiretroviral therapy. TCRdb re-derived calls from the 5' RACE reads in MiXCR, one entry per CDR3 protein. The sample lists over 40,000 distinct CDR3 sequences, about a fifth seen once, with approximately 2.8% in the top ten. Germline V lookup: CDR1 DFQATT, CDR2 SNEGSKA (reference sequence). The CDR3 totals 13 residues. Trimming pared 1 base from V and 0 bases from J, leaving 5 bases between. This clonotype has only a few counts. The sequenced material came from peripheral blood. The V and J genes are TRBV20-1 and TRBJ2-3; no definite D call. The sequence was collected from an adult who had HIV and had not received antiretroviral therapy, or was an uninfected healthy control (not recorded which). The CDR3 DNA is TGCAGTGCTAGAGCGTCTAGCACAGATACGCAGTATTTT. Encoded protein: CSARASSTDTQYF.